This T cell receptor beta chain was observed in a study of CD8+ T cells in alopecia areata. Study-wide context: The tofacitinib course ran for 6 to 18 months and was followed by 6 months off drug.

Sampling of alopecia areata patients yielded lesional scalp punch biopsies as well as peripheral blood. The V gene lost 0 bases and the J gene lost 11 bases, with 10 bases spanning the gap. CDR1 GTSNPN and CDR2 SVGIG come from the germline V gene (reference sequence). The CDR3 is 11 residues long. RNA, once extracted, was reverse transcribed into cDNA for use as the sequencing template. Sequencing was performed with immunoSEQ multiplex PCR; in TCRdb, only in-frame clones are kept and a portion is missing. The sample carries some 180,000 clones, roughly 63% recorded once. The chain joins TRBV30 to TRBJ1-1; D call uncertain. The sequence derives from a human donor with alopecia areata. The material sequenced was CD4+ T cells sorted from blood, taken at week 0. DNA for the CDR3: TGTGCCTGGAGTGTCGGAGAACGGGCTTTCTTT. This translates into CAWSVGERAFF.